The entry below gives a single TCR beta chain sequence along with its context. The data belong to a study of blood T cell repertoires in COVID-19. The overall study: The study drew acute and convalescent COVID-19 samples from the United States, Italy and Spain. Nucleic acid was either cDNA or gDNA, and it came from T cells, B-cell-depleted T cells, or PBMCs.

There are 14 residues in the CDR3. The germline V and J ends were trimmed by 4 bases and 2 bases, with 11 bases remaining between them. CDR1 and CDR2 from the germline V gene are SGHKS and YYEKEE (reference sequence). Here immunoSEQ multiplex PCR was the method, and the copy in TCRdb shows in-frame clones only, minus some. The profile shows 200,000 to 300,000 clones, over 80% of them singletons. The chain recombines TRBV5-5 with TRBJ2-3; D might be TRBD2 (5 bases). The source material was peripheral blood. This TCR came from a woman aged 40 to 55 with acute or convalescent COVID-19. CDR3 DNA sequence: TGTGCCAGCAGCATACTAGTGAACACAGATACGCAGTATTTT. It translates to CASSILVNTDTQYF.